This section outlines one T cell receptor beta chain sequence together with its context. Its cognate antigen is unknown. This entry belongs to a study of STAT5B mutations in CD4+ large granular lymphocyte leukemia. Study results and limitations: Without putative leukemic clones, patient CD4-sorted repertoires remained more clonal than healthy CD4+ repertoires. No patients shared main leukemic clonotypes, though roughly 25% appeared at low frequency elsewhere.

Profiling relied on immunoSEQ multiplex PCR, and the TCRdb table lists in-frame clones only, not all of them. The sample lists over 35,000 clones, 85% occurring once. This TCR came from a human donor in good health. The sample taken for sequencing was CD4+ T cells from blood buffy coats.

The chain's CDR3 is CASNEGNQETQYF. CDR3 bases: TGTGCCAGCAATGAAGGAAACCAAGAGACCCAGTACTTC. V is TRBV7-2 and J is TRBJ2-5; no reliable D call. Trimming stripped 7 bases from V and 0 bases from J, with 9 bases between. This CDR3 contains 13 residues. The germline CDR1 and CDR2 sequences are SGHTA and FQGNSA.